The 7 T cell receptor beta chains presented below share a single source sample, sequenced in a study of shared clonotypes between healthy human individuals. Only CD45RO-negative cells positively selected for CCR7 counted as naive CD8 cells, so terminally differentiated effector memory CD45RA+ cells were excluded. The assay was immunoSEQ multiplex PCR, and TCRdb's table has in-frame clones only and misses some. This repertoire shows roughly 2 million clones, about 95% found once; its top ten account for roughly 1.1%. Material: naive CD8+ T cells sorted from blood. The source of these receptors is a man younger than 30 in good health.

The chain combines TRBV29-1 with TRBJ1-2; 10 nucleotides align to TRBD1. CDR1 SQVTM and CDR2 ANQGSEA come from the germline V gene. CDR3 length equals 16 residues. V trimming: 2 bases; J trimming: 7 bases; junction bases outside the gene matches: 13. The CDR3 here is CSVECFPGQGSTGYTF. The CDR3 DNA reads TGCAGCGTTGAATGCTTCCCGGGACAGGGGTCTACTGGCTACACCTTC.

The rearrangement joins TRBV5-4 to TRBJ1-6, with TRBD1 matching 8 bases. This CDR3 region has 16 residues. V gave up 3 bases and J gave up 7 bases; unmatched junction bases: 9. The germline CDR1 and CDR2 sequences are SGHNT and YYREEE (reference sequence). The CDR3 loop reads CASSSSQGAENSPLHF. The CDR3 DNA sequence: TGTGCCAGCAGCTCCTCTCAGGGGGCGGAGAATTCACCCCTCCACTTT. The full variable domain, in which reference TRBV5-4 and TRBJ1-6 provide the parts outside the CDR3, is ETGVTQSPTHLIKTRGQQVTLRCSSQSGHNTVSWYQQALGQGPQFIFQYYREEENGRGNFPPRFSGLQFPNYSSELNVNALELDDSALYLCASSSSQGAENSPLHFGNGTRLTVT.

The chain uses TRBV4-1 and TRBJ1-1; 7 bases agree with TRBD1. With V trimmed by 3 bases and J by 8 bases, 9 bases remained unmatched. The CDR3 loop spans 14 amino acids. Germline CDR1 is MGHRA and CDR2 is YSYEKL. DNA for the CDR3: TGCGCCAGCAGCCACGGAGGGGGCAGGGCCGAAGCTTTCTTT. Its protein product is CASSHGGGRAEAFF.

The gene calls are TRBV18 and TRBJ2-1; D is undetermined. The CDR3 runs 16 residues. V lost 1 base and J 1 base, leaving 11 bases between the germline ends. Germline CDR1 KGHSH, CDR2 LQKENI. CDR3 in DNA: TGTGCCAGCTCACCACAGACACTGGGGTCCTACAATGAGCAGTTCTTC. It encodes CASSPQTLGSYNEQFF.

The chain couples TRBV5-6 to TRBJ2-1; TRBD2 agrees at 9 bases. Germline loops: CDR1 SGHDT, CDR2 YYEEEE. Trimming at V came to 4 bases and at J to 9 bases, leaving 17 bases not matched to a gene. The CDR3 length is 17 residues. CDR3 nucleotide sequence: TGTGCCAGCAGCGGCATGGCGGGAGGGCCTTGGTCGGCTGAGCAGTTCTTC. Its protein product is CASSGMAGGPWSAEQFF.

CDR3 nucleotides: TGTGCCAGCAGCTTGTGGCGGAGCACCTACAATGAGCAGTTCTTC. The encoded protein is CASSLWRSTYNEQFF. This chain joins TRBV5-5 and TRBJ2-1; D unclear. V dropped 1 base and J dropped 2 bases, with 10 bases sitting between them. This CDR3 region has 15 residues. CDR1 and CDR2 from the germline V gene are SGHKS and YYEKEE (reference sequence). The whole variable domain, filled in from reference TRBV5-5 and TRBJ2-1, reads DAGVTQSPTHLIKTRGQQVTLRCSPISGHKSVSWYQQVLGQGPQFIFQYYEKEERGRGNFPDRFSARQFPNYSSELNVNALLLGDSALYLCASSLWRSTYNEQFFGPGTRLTVL.

The rearrangement links TRBV4-3 to TRBJ2-7; perhaps TRBD2 as D (5 bases). This CDR3 region has 15 residues. Germline values: CDR1 LGHNA, CDR2 YSLEER. Trimming cost V 0 bases and J 0 bases, with 9 bases left between them. The CDR3: CASSQEWRVSYEQYF. The DNA of the CDR3 is TGCGCCAGCAGCCAAGAGTGGCGGGTCTCCTACGAGCAGTACTTC.